This T cell receptor (beta chain) derives from a study of T cells in Graves' hyperthyroidism and ophthalmopathy (dated by TCRdb to the late 2010s). For the study in its entirety: Peripheral blood samples were taken at initial diagnosis, before any treatment was given. A discovery cohort of about a hundred patients, 43 with Graves' ophthalmopathy and about 60 with stable Graves' hyperthyroidism, was used to find distinguishing TCR V-J signatures. An independent validation cohort of around 20 hyperthyroidism patients and some 15 patients who later progressed to ophthalmopathy tested prospective prediction of ophthalmopathy. The approximately 100 discovery patients were randomly divided into training and test sets at a 7:3 ratio. The study also compared thyroid tissue and blood T-cell repertoires from more than 5 Graves' hyperthyroidism patients. Once sampling was done, hyperthyroidism patients were given methimazole at a starting dose of 30 mg daily, whereas ophthalmopathy patients were given high-dose intravenous methylprednisolone. According to the paper, TCR Vbeta CDR3 sequencing was carried out on around 140 peripheral blood samples, which came from around 43 ophthalmopathy, 75 or so hyperthyroidism and some 17 progressor patients. Overall results and qualifications from the work: A 13 V-J signature model separated ophthalmopathy from stable hyperthyroidism, with 87.88% sensitivity and roughly 84% specificity in cross-validation and 80%/75% in testing. Most expanded thyroid clonotypes (frequency above 0.001) were also detected in blood, suggesting blood repertoires may reflect thyroid immune responses. In validation, progression to ophthalmopathy was predicted by the model with more than 65% sensitivity and 72% to 85% specificity, a median of about 6.4 months before onset. No statistical method was used to fix the sample size in advance, and group allocation was not hidden from the investigators.

The TCR beta CDR3 regions were amplified from the RNA transcripts. The first round of RT-PCR for the TCR CDR3 was performed with the HTBI primer set and the Qiagen OneStep RT-PCR kit. A second multiplex PCR round built the libraries, followed by size selection and purification. Paired-end sequencing of the libraries was performed with 100 bp reads on an Illumina HiSeq2000. Concerning the study's data processing: SOAPnuke was used to process the raw data, with reads discarded if the reads contained adapters or uncalled bases, had a mean Phred below 15, or lacked an exact constant-primer or identifier match. High-quality paired reads were merged using COPE v1.2.5, and each unique nucleotide sequence was defined as a clonotype. MiTCR v1.1 was used to align the clonotypes against IMGT TRBV, TRBD and TRBJ reference segments. The analysis included only V-J combinations with a frequency above 0.0001, which together covered roughly 99% of the repertoires. A TCS score was defined as the ratio of F50 (clonal expansion) to E x V (chaos), with BLOSUM62-based TCRdist applied between CDR3 peptides within each V-J. Welch's t-statistics and random forest reduced approximately 520 V-J features to roughly 13, which were used in a naive Bayes classifier (R e1071). The Morisita-Horn index was used to measure how similar the thyroid and blood repertoires were. The public reads were run again by TCRdb, first through fastp at Q25 and then through MiXCR, and only productive beta chains were kept. Every entry covers one CDR3 protein and lists the most common genes and DNA from its rows. The V and J calls reflect TCRdb's pipeline rather than the authors' work. The table for this sample lists 750,000 to 950,000 distinct CDR3 sequences; about 38% of them were counted only once. The ten largest clones capture 8% to 9% of the sample.

The table lists this clonotype with many counts. This clone's antigen is unknown. No per-base quality is available; no much larger clone lies one base away. Graves' hyperthyroidism was defined as stable when no progression to ophthalmopathy occurred over 18 months of follow-up. The hyperthyroidism patients were between 18 and 65 years old and newly diagnosed, with a disease duration of less than 2 months. The study excluded patients with uncontrolled infections, other autoimmune diseases, pregnancy or lactation. Diagnoses were based on clinical symptoms, serum thyroxine and TRAb, thyroid ultrasound and orbital computed tomography. PBMCs were isolated from about 10 ml of fresh peripheral blood by Ficoll-Paque density gradient centrifugation. Total RNA was extracted using Trizol reagent, and RNA quality was assessed on an Agilent 2100 Bioanalyzer. Taken from cysteine to phenylalanine, the CDR3 has 14 residues. Here the CDR3 DNA is all that survives: 42 bases in frame from base 1. Via the germline V gene, CDR1 is SGHTS and CDR2 YDEGEE. Trimming removed 2 bases from V and 0 bases from J, leaving 8 bases between the germline ends.

Specimen: blood. The V and J genes are TRBV5-8 and TRBJ1-2; the D gene is not confidently resolved. The TCR was taken from a man aged 18-30 years with Graves' hyperthyroidism. The CDR3 reads as follows: CASSFSTANYGYTF. The DNA reads as follows: TGTGCCAGCAGCTTTTCGACGGCTAACTATGGCTACACCTTC. With all but the CDR3 taken from the reference TRBV5-8 and TRBJ1-2 genes, the full variable domain is: EAGVTQSPTHLIKTRGQQATLRCSPISGHTSVYWYQQALGLGLQFLLWYDEGEERNRGNFPPRFSGRQFPNYSSELNVNALELEDSALYLCASSFSTANYGYTFGSGTRLTVV.